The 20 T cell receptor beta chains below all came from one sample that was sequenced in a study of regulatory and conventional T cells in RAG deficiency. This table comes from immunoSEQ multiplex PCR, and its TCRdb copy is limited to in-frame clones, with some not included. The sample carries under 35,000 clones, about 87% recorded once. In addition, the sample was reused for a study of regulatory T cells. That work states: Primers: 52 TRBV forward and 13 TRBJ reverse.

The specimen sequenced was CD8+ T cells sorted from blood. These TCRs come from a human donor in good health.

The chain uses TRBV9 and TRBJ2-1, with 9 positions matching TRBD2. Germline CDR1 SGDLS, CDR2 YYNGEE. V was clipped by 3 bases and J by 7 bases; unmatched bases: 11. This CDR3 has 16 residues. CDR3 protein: CASSARISGRGNEQFF. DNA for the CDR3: TGTGCCAGCAGCGCGCGGATTAGCGGGAGAGGAAATGAGCAGTTCTTC.

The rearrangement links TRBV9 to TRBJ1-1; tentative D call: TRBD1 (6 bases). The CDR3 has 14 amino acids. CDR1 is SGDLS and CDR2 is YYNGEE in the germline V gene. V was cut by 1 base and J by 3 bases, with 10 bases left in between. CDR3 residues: CASSVSAGDTEAFF. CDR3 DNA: TGTGCCAGCAGCGTAAGCGCAGGGGACACTGAAGCTTTCTTT.

The CDR3 region is CASSLFPQETQYF. CDR3 sequence (DNA): TGTGCCAGCAGTTTATTTCCCCAAGAGACCCAGTACTTC. V usage is TRBV27 and J usage is TRBJ2-5; D call uncertain. With 1 base removed from V and 1 base from J, the gap between germline ends came to 4 bases. This CDR3 spans 13 amino acids. Germline CDR1 reads MNHEY; CDR2 reads SMNVEV (reference sequence).

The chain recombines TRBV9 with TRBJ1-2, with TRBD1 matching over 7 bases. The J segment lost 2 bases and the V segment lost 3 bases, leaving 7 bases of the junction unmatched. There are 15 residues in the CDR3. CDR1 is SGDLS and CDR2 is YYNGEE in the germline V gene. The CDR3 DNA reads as TGTGCCAGCAGCGATCCCGCAGGGGGGAACTATGGCTACACCTTC. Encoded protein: CASSDPAGGNYGYTF.

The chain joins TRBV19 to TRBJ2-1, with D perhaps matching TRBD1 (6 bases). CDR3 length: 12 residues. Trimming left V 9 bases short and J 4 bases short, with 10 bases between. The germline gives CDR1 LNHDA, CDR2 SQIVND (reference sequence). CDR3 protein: CASGTPYNEQFF. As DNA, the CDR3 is TGTGCCAGCGGGACACCATACAATGAGCAGTTCTTC.

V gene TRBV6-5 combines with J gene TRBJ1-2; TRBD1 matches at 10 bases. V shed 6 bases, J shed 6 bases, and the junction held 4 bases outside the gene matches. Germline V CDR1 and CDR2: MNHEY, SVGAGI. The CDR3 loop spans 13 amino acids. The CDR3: CASSLDRGDGYTF. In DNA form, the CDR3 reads TGTGCCAGCAGCTTGGACAGGGGGGATGGCTACACCTTC.

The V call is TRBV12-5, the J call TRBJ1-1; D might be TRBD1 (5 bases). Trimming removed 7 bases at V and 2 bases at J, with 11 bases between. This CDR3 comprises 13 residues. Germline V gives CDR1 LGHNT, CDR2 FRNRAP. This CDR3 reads CASAGDSNTEAFF. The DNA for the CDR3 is TGTGCTAGTGCCGGGGACTCCAACACTGAAGCTTTCTTT.

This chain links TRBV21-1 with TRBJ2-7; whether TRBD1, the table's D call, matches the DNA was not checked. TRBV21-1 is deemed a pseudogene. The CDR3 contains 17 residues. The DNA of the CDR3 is TGTGCCAGCAGCCTTAAAAACGAGGACAGGGGTTGGAACGAGCAGTACTTC. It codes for CASSLKNEDRGWNEQYF.

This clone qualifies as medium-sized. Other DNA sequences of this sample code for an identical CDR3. The CDR3 protein is CASSVGDTEAFF. Written as DNA, the CDR3 is TGTGCCAGCAGCGTAGGGGATACTGAAGCTTTCTTT. The V call is TRBV9, the J call TRBJ1-1; no firm D call. The germline gives CDR1 SGDLS, CDR2 YYNGEE. Trimming pared 0 bases from V and 5 bases from J, leaving 5 bases between. This CDR3 is 12 amino acids long. The full variable domain, with the rest looked up from reference TRBV9 and TRBJ1-1, is DSGVTQTPKHLITATGQRVTLRCSPRSGDLSVYWYQQSLDQGLQFLIQYYNGEERAKGNILERFSAQQFPDLHSELNLSSLELGDSALYFCASSVGDTEAFFGQGTRLTVV.

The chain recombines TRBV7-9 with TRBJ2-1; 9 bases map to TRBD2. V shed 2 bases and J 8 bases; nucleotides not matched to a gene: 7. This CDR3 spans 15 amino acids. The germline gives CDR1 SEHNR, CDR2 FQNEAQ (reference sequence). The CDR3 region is CASSLSLAGKDEQFF. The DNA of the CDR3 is TGTGCCAGCAGCTTATCCCTAGCGGGAAAGGATGAGCAGTTCTTC.

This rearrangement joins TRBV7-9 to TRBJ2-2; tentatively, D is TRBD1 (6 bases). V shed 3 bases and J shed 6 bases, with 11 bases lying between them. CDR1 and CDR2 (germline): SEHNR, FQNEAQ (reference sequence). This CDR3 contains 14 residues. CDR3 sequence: CASSFPSGAGELFF. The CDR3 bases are TGTGCCAGCAGCTTCCCCTCAGGGGCCGGGGAGCTGTTTTTT.

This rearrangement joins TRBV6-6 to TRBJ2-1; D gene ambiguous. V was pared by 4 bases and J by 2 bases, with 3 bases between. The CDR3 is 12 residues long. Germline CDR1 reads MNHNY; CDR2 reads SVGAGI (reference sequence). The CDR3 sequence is CASSSTYNEQFF. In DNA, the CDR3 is TGTGCCAGCAGTTCTACCTACAATGAGCAGTTCTTC.

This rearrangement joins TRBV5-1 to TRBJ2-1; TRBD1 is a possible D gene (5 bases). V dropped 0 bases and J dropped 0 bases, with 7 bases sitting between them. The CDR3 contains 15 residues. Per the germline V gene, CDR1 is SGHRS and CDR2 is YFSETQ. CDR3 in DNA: TGCGCCAGCAGCTTGGTCGACAGCTCCTACAATGAGCAGTTCTTC. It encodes CASSLVDSSYNEQFF.

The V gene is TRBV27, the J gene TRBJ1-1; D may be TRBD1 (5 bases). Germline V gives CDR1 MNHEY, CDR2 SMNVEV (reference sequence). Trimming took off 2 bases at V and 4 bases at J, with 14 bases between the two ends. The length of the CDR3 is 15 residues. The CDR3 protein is CASSLLWGGGTEAFF. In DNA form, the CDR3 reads TGTGCCAGCAGTTTACTTTGGGGCGGCGGCACTGAAGCTTTCTTT.

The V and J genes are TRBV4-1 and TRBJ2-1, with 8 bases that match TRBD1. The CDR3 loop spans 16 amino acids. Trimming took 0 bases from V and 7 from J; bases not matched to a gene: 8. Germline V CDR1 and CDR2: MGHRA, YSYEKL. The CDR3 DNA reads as TGCGCCAGCAGCCAAGATGGACAGGGAAATGGGAATGAGCAGTTCTTC. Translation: CASSQDGQGNGNEQFF.

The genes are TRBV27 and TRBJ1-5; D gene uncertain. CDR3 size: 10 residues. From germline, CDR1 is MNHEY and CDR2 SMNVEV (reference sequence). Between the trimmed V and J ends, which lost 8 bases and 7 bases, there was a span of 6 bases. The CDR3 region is CASQQQPQHF. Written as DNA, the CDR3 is TGTGCCAGCCAGCAGCAGCCCCAGCATTTT.

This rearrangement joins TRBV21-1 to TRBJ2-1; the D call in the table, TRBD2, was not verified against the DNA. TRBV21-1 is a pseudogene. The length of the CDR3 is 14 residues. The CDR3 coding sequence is TGTGCCAGCAGCAAAGTTCAGCGGGAATATGAGCAGTTCTTC. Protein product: CASSKVQREYEQFF.

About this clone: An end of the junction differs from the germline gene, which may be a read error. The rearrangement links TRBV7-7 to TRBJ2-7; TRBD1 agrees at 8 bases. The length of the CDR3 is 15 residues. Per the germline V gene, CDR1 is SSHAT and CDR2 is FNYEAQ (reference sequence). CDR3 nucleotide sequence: TGTGCTAGCAGCTTAGGGACAGGTCCTTCCTACGAGCAGTACTTC. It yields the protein CASSLGTGPSYEQYF.

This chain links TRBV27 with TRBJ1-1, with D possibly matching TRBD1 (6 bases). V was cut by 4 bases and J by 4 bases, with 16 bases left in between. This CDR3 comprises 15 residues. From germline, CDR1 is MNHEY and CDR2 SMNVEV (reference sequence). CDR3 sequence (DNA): TGTGCCAGCAGTTCCGGGGGCTTTGACCCCACTGAAGCTTTCTTT. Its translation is CASSSGGFDPTEAFF.

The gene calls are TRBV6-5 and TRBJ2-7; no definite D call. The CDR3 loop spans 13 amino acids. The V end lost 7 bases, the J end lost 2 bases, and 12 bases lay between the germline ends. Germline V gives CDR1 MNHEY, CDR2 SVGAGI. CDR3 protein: CASIESSTYEQYF. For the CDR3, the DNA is TGTGCCAGCATAGAGAGCAGTACCTACGAGCAGTACTTC.